Presented here are 8 T cell receptor beta chains from one specimen sequenced in a study of T cell responses to AZD1222 COVID-19 vaccine (dated by TCRdb to 2020 to 2022). Library preparation employed the immunoSEQ multiplex PCR assay. The table comes from immuneACCESS by way of TCRdb, which keeps in-frame sequences with V and J called. Part of the clones is missing from these tables; in studies checked, under half for an unresolved V gene and the rest for unknown reasons. For this sample the table gives 150,000 to 200,000 clones, of which around nine tenths were detected only once. The ten largest make up approximately 10% of the sample. This specimen's time point label, per the study, means: about 28 days (+/-7) after the second vaccine dose. Specimen: peripheral blood, collected 28 days after the second AZD1222 dose. The receptors stem from an adult who received the AZD1222 COVID-19 vaccine.

This chain links TRBV29-1 with TRBJ1-3; D is undetermined. The CDR3 is made up of 12 amino acids. The germline V gene encodes CDR1 SQVTM and CDR2 ANQGSEA. V shed 3 bases and J shed 3 bases, with 6 bases lying between them. The CDR3 region is CSVDTIGNTIYF. In DNA, the CDR3 is TGCAGCGTTGACACAATTGGAAACACCATATATTTT.

CDR3 region: CASSRQGANTGELFF. The CDR3 DNA reads as TGTGCCAGCAGTCGTCAGGGAGCGAACACCGGGGAGCTGTTTTTT. This rearrangement joins TRBV6-6 to TRBJ2-2; perhaps D is TRBD1 or TRBD2 (5 bases each). CDR3 length: 15 residues. CDR1 is MNHNY and CDR2 is SVGAGI in the germline V gene (reference sequence). With 5 bases removed from V and 0 bases from J, the gap between germline ends came to 10 bases.

The chain recombines TRBV10-3 with TRBJ1-4; D call uncertain. Germline assignment: CDR1 ENHRY and CDR2 SYGVKD. The CDR3 spans 13 residues. Trimming removed 8 bases from V and 8 bases from J, with 15 bases in between. The CDR3 region is CAISGRDGEKLFF. In nucleotides, the CDR3 is TGTGCCATCTCCGGGCGTGATGGAGAAAAACTGTTTTTT.

A remark on this clone: The same CDR3 is also encoded by other DNA sequences in this sample. The V and J genes are TRBV5-1 and TRBJ1-2, with TRBD1 matching 8 bases. The V and J ends lost 4 bases and 2 bases, in that order; junction bases with no gene match: 1. Germline V CDR1 and CDR2: SGHRS, YFSETQ. The CDR3 is 13 residues long. CDR3 in amino acids: CASSRDRNYGYTF. The CDR3, as DNA: TGCGCCAGCAGCAGGGACAGGAACTATGGCTACACCTTC.

The chain has TRBV5-4 and TRBJ1-1; D gene uncertain. The CDR3 has 14 residues. V gave up 8 bases and J gave up 4 bases, with 18 bases separating them. Germline values: CDR1 SGHNT, CDR2 YYREEE (reference sequence). The CDR3 bases are TGTGCCAGTTCACCTGAATGGATAGGCACTGAAGCTTTCTTT. It encodes CASSPEWIGTEAFF.

The chain combines TRBV7-2 with TRBJ1-1, with D possibly TRBD1 on 5 matching bases. The V and J ends lost 2 bases and 3 bases respectively, with 16 bases between them. CDR1 is SGHTA, CDR2 FQGNSA, per germline. The CDR3 is 16 amino acids. The CDR3 DNA reads as TGTGCCAGCAGCTTACCTTTGACGGGGCTGGACACTGAAGCTTTCTTT. Its translation is CASSLPLTGLDTEAFF.

This clone was found once. The gene calls are TRBV7-6 and TRBJ2-1, with 16 bases that match TRBD2. CDR3 size: 16 residues. V gave up 4 bases and J gave up 11 bases; unmatched junction bases: 8. Germline CDR1 is SGHVS and CDR2 is FNYEAQ. The CDR3 reads CASSSGLAGGQMKQFF. CDR3 DNA sequence: TGTGCCAGCAGCTCGGGACTAGCGGGGGGGCAGATGAAGCAGTTCTTC.

This clone was detected only a few times. The chain joins TRBV30 to TRBJ1-6; D unresolved. Germline V lookup: CDR1 GTSNPN, CDR2 SVGIG (reference sequence). CDR3 length: 17 residues. The ends were cut back, 1 base at V and 0 bases at J, with 13 bases in the middle. The CDR3 protein is CAWSGEATGSYNSPLHF. For the CDR3, the DNA is TGTGCCTGGAGTGGTGAGGCAACGGGCTCCTATAATTCACCCCTCCACTTT. Full variable domain (rest looked up from reference TRBV30 and TRBJ1-6): SQTIHQWPATLVQPVGSPLSLECTVEGTSNPNLYWYRQAAGRGLQLLFYSVGIGQISSEVPQNLSASRPQDRQFILSSKKLLLSDSGFYLCAWSGEATGSYNSPLHFGNGTRLTVT.